Listed below are T cell receptor beta chains from one sample, sequenced in a study of TIL therapy for anti-PD-1-resistant metastatic lung cancer. The data were produced by immunoSEQ multiplex PCR, yet TCRdb's version contains in-frame clones alone and is incomplete. This table has fewer than 40,000 clones, 60% to 80% appearing once. The source was blood, collected at baseline. The source of these receptors is a woman aged 30-85 years with non-small cell lung cancer. The CDR3 runs from the conserved cysteine through the conserved F or W. Each record gives: J gene, V gene, CDR3 protein.

>TRBJ2-1|TRBV7-2
CASSFTSGPENEQFF
>TRBJ2-5|TRBV11-3
CASSSDRAGETQYF
>TRBJ1-1|TRBV9
CASSMQGLNTEAFF
>TRBJ2-1|TRBV2
CASSERLAGGNEQFF
>TRBJ2-7|TRBV29-1
CSAGGYYEQYF
>TRBJ2-1|TRBV5-1
CASSLRLGGGRATDEQFF
>TRBJ2-5|TRBV9
CASSAGLSHQETQYF
>TRBJ2-1|TRBV9
CASSVGGPKFF
>TRBJ2-1|TRBV5-8
CASSPGVGGPYNEQFF
>TRBJ1-1|TRBV4-1
CASSANAGTGVTEAFF
>TRBJ1-2|TRBV19
CASHFQGDGYTF
>TRBJ2-3|TRBV2
CASRGGPETQYF
>TRBJ2-1|TRBV27
CASSLVTLSGLGNEQFF
>TRBJ2-1|TRBV28
CASSYPGLAGVEAEQFF
>TRBJ2-1|TRBV5-1
CASSLEGGSTYNEQFF
>TRBJ2-5|TRBV5-1
CASSLATGGLETQYF
>TRBJ2-3|TRBV25-1
CAHTPQRDTQYF
>TRBJ2-3|TRBV2
CASSAGPPDTQYF
>TRBJ1-1|TRBV19
CASSIVGSLMGTEAFF
>TRBJ2-3|TRBV7-9
CASSSGAWWERTDTQYF
>TRBJ1-2|TRBV10-3
CAIRGTGGLFYGYTF
>TRBJ2-7|TRBV11-2
CASSLLEAGGDYEQYF